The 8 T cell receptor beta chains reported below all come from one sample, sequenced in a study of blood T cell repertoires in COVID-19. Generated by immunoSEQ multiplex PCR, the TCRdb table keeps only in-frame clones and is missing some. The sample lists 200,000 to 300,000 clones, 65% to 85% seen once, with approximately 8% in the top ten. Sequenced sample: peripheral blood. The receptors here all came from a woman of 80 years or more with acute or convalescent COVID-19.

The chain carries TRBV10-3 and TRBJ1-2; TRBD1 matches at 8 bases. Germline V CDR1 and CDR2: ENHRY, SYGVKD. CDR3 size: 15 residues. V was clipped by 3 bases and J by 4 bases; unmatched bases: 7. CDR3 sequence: CAISDRAGGGYGYTF. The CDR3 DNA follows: TGTGCCATCAGTGACAGGGCAGGGGGCGGCTATGGCTACACCTTC.

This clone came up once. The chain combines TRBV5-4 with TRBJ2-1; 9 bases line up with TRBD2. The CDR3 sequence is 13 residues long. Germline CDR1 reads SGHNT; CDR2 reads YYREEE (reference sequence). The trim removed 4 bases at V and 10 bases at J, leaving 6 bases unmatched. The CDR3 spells CASSPPGLAEQFF. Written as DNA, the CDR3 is TGTGCCAGCAGCCCCCCCGGACTAGCGGAGCAGTTCTTC.

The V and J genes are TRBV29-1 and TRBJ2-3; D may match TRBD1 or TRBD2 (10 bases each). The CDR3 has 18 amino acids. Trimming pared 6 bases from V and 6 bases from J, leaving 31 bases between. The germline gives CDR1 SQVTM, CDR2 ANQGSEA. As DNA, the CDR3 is TGCAGCGTCGAGGGACAGGGGAATAGAGGACTAGCGGCGGATACGCAGTATTTT. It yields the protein CSVEGQGNRGLAADTQYF.

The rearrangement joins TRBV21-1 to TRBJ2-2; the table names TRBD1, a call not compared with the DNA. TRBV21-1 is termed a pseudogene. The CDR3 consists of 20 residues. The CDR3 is CASSRTGTGWFVEDTGELFF. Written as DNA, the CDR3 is TGTGCCAGCAGCAGAACCGGGACAGGGTGGTTTGTTGAAGACACCGGGGAGCTGTTTTTT.

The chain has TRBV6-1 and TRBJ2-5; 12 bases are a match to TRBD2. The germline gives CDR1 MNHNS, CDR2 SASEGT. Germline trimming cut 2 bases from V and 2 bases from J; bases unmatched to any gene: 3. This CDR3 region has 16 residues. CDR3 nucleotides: TGTGCCAGCAGTGAATTCGGACTAGCGGGGCAAGAGACCCAGTACTTC. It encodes CASSEFGLAGQETQYF.

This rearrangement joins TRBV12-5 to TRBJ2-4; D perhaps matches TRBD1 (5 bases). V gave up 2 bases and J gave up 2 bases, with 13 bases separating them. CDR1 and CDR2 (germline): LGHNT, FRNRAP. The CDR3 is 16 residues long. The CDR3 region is CASGLIGDGTKNIQYF. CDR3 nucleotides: TGTGCTAGTGGTTTGATAGGGGATGGAACCAAAAACATTCAGTACTTC.

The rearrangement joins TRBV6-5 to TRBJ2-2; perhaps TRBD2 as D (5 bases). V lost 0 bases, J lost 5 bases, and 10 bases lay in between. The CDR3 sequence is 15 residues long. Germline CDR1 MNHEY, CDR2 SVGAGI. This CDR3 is CASSYSSWRTGELFF. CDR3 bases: TGTGCCAGCAGTTACTCCTCTTGGAGGACCGGGGAGCTGTTTTTT.

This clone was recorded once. The CDR3 loop reads CASSPGTDYYGYTF. The CDR3 region has the DNA TGTGCCAGCAGCCCCGGGACAGACTACTATGGCTACACCTTC. This chain links TRBV3-1 (or the pseudogene TRBV3-2) with TRBJ1-2, with 7 positions matching TRBD1. The CDR3 has 14 amino acids. Looked up from germline, CDR1 is LGHDT and CDR2 is YNNKEL (reference sequence). V lost 4 bases, J lost 3 bases, and 5 bases stayed unmatched.